The next 28 T cell receptor beta chains were all read from a single sample in a study of blood T cell repertoires in COVID-19. TCRdb's table, derived via immunoSEQ multiplex PCR, lists solely in-frame clones and lacks some. The sample holds about 330,000 clones; approximately 85% are singletons and the top ten take approximately 7.6%. What was sequenced was peripheral blood. The receptors shown here come from a human donor in a cohort sampled during active COVID-19.

V gene TRBV5-1 combines with J gene TRBJ2-3; a possible D gene is TRBD2 (6 bases). The germline V and J ends were trimmed by 0 bases and 2 bases, with 13 bases remaining between them. This CDR3 spans 16 amino acids. Germline V gene data show CDR1 as SGHRS and CDR2 as YFSETQ. The CDR3 coding sequence is TGCGCCAGCAGCTTGGGGGGCGGGACCAACACAGATACGCAGTATTTT. It is translated as CASSLGGGTNTDTQYF.

The CDR3 reads CASSTRHRDPNSPLHF. CDR3 nucleotide sequence: TGTGCCAGCAGCACGCGCCACAGGGATCCTAATTCACCCCTCCACTTT. The genes are TRBV5-6 and TRBJ1-6; a weak D match, TRBD1 (6 bases). V shed 4 bases and J shed 6 bases, with 17 bases lying between them. This CDR3 is 16 amino acids long. The germline V gene encodes CDR1 SGHDT and CDR2 YYEEEE.

The V gene is TRBV5-1, the J gene TRBJ1-2; D remains ambiguous. Trimming took 4 bases from V and 4 from J, leaving 14 bases between them. The CDR3 loop spans 14 amino acids. Germline CDR1 and CDR2: SGHRS and YFSETQ. CDR3 in DNA: TGCGCCAGCAGCCCCGGTAGCGGGAGCTATGGCTACACCTTC. Residues: CASSPGSGSYGYTF.

The CDR3 sequence is CAYGGTNTGELFF. CDR3 coding DNA: TGTGCCTACGGGGGGACGAACACCGGGGAGCTGTTTTTT. This sequence joins TRBV30 and TRBJ2-2; 7 nucleotides match TRBD2. Germline V lookup: CDR1 GTSNPN, CDR2 SVGIG (reference sequence). The trim removed 7 bases at V and 0 bases at J, leaving 2 bases unmatched. This CDR3 contains 13 residues.

This sequence joins TRBV12-5 and TRBJ1-6; 7 positions match TRBD1. The length of the CDR3 is 18 residues. Trimming removed 2 bases from V and 0 bases from J; junction bases left unmatched: 7. Germline V CDR1 and CDR2: LGHNT, FRNRAP. The CDR3 DNA sequence: TGTGCTAGTGGTTTGTCCCCAGGACAGGTCTCCTATAATTCACCCCTCCACTTT. Amino acid sequence: CASGLSPGQVSYNSPLHF.

The chain combines TRBV12-3 or TRBV12-4 with TRBJ1-2; possibly TRBD1 for D (6 bases). Trimming took 5 bases from V and 4 from J, leaving 11 bases between them. There are 13 residues in the CDR3. In DNA, the CDR3 is TGTGCCAGCAGTCCCGACAGGCTCTATGGCTACACCTTC. Its translation is CASSPDRLYGYTF.

The genes are TRBV30 and TRBJ1-5; 9 bases are a match to TRBD1. The CDR3 runs 15 residues. V lost 2 bases, J lost 7 bases, and 9 bases stayed unmatched. CDR1 and CDR2 from the germline V gene are GTSNPN and SVGIG (reference sequence). CDR3 in amino acids: CAWSRGQGGWQPQHF. The CDR3 DNA sequence: TGTGCCTGGAGTCGGGGACAGGGAGGTTGGCAGCCCCAGCATTTT. The variable domain in full, completed from reference TRBV30 and TRBJ1-5, reads SQTIHQWPATLVQPVGSPLSLECTVEGTSNPNLYWYRQAAGRGLQLLFYSVGIGQISSEVPQNLSASRPQDRQFILSSKKLLLSDSGFYLCAWSRGQGGWQPQHFGDGTRLSIL.

This clone was seen more than once but under ten times. The genes are TRBV6-1 and TRBJ2-6, with 7 positions matching TRBD1. CDR1 MNHNS and CDR2 SASEGT come from the germline V gene. J was trimmed by 4 bases and V by 3 bases; bases with no gene match: 3. CDR3 length: 15 amino acids. CDR3 in DNA: TGTGCCAGCAGTGACAGGGGGAGCGGGGCCAACGTCCTGACTTTC. This encodes CASSDRGSGANVLTF.

The chain carries TRBV24-1 and TRBJ2-1; a weak D match, TRBD1 (5 bases). Trimming took off 3 bases at V and 8 bases at J, with 13 bases between the two ends. This CDR3 spans 14 amino acids. Germline V lookup: CDR1 KGHDR, CDR2 SFDVKD. CDR3 DNA: TGTGCCACCAGTGATCAGGGTAATGGCGATGAGCAGTTCTTC. It specifies CATSDQGNGDEQFF.

The chain combines TRBV12-3 or TRBV12-4 with TRBJ2-7; D is undetermined. The V gene lost 6 bases and the J gene lost 1 base, with 7 bases spanning the gap. The CDR3 has 12 residues. The CDR3 here is CASRRESYEQYF. The CDR3 DNA reads as TGTGCCAGCAGGCGCGAATCCTACGAGCAGTACTTC.

The sample holds a few counts of this clone. The chain joins TRBV6-5 to TRBJ1-6; 8 bases match TRBD1. CDR3 length: 13 residues. The V and J ends lost 6 bases and 10 bases, in that order; junction bases with no gene match: 5. Germline CDR1 reads MNHEY; CDR2 reads SVGAGI. CDR3 sequence reads: CASSRTGTSPLHF. CDR3 sequence (DNA): TGTGCCAGCAGCAGGACAGGGACCTCACCCCTCCACTTT.

The V call is TRBV14, the J call TRBJ1-1; D remains unclear. V lost 4 bases and J lost 8, with 14 bases in between. There are 13 residues in the CDR3. Germline-derived CDR1 and CDR2 are SGHDN and FVKESK. In nucleotides, the CDR3 is TGTGCCAGCAGCCTCTTCGGATACGGGGAAGCTTTCTTT. Residues: CASSLFGYGEAFF. Complete variable domain (other parts from reference TRBV14 and TRBJ1-1): EAGVTQFPSHSVIEKGQTVTLRCDPISGHDNLYWYRRVMGKEIKFLLHFVKESKQDESGMPNNRFLAERTGGTYSTLKVQPAELEDSGVYFCASSLFGYGEAFFGQGTRLTVV.

In regard to this clone: Given a much more abundant clone one base away, this may be a read error. This sequence joins TRBV7-2 and TRBJ1-3; 8 bases fit TRBD1. The CDR3 has 15 amino acids. Germline V CDR1 and CDR2: SGHTA, FQGNSA. V lost 3 bases and J lost 0; bases outside the gene matches: 1. This CDR3 is CASSLTGDSGNTIYF. CDR3 in DNA: TGTGCCAGCAGCTTGACAGGGGACTCTGGAAACACCATATATTTT.

This clone was detected many times. This chain uses TRBV3-1 (or the pseudogene TRBV3-2) with TRBJ1-3; D unclear. Trimming removed 1 base from V and 8 bases from J, with 6 bases in between. This CDR3 has 12 amino acids. Looked up from germline, CDR1 is LGHDT and CDR2 is YNNKEL (reference sequence). Here the CDR3 DNA reads TGTGCCAGCAGCCAAGTGGCGGACACCATATATTTT. This translates into CASSQVADTIYF.

The chain joins TRBV28 to TRBJ2-1; D ambiguous. The CDR3 length is 11 residues. Trimming removed 6 bases from V and 9 bases from J, with 9 bases in between. In germline, CDR1 is MDHEN, CDR2 SYDVKM. The CDR3 region has the DNA TGTGCCAGCAGACATAGAGGTGAGCAGTTCTTC. It translates to CASRHRGEQFF.

This rearrangement joins TRBV11-3 to TRBJ2-1; no firm D call. The germline gives CDR1 SGHNT, CDR2 YENEEA. V was shortened by 0 bases and J by 5 bases, with 5 bases between the two germline ends. This CDR3 has 13 residues. CDR3 sequence (DNA): TGTGCCAGCAGCTTAGACAGTAACAATGAGCAGTTCTTC. As protein: CASSLDSNNEQFF.

V usage is TRBV10-3 and J usage is TRBJ1-2; 8 bases map to TRBD1. V gave up 3 bases and J gave up 4 bases; unmatched junction bases: 10. The CDR3 covers 16 residues. Germline CDR1 and CDR2: ENHRY and SYGVKD. The CDR3 DNA sequence: TGTGCCATCAGTGATAGGTCCGGGACAGGAAGCTATGGCTACACCTTC. It yields the protein CAISDRSGTGSYGYTF.

This clone was seen once. The J gene is TRBJ2-4, the V gene TRBV13; perhaps TRBD1 as D (5 bases). Trimming removed 1 base from V and 3 bases from J, with 16 bases in between. The CDR3 extends over 17 amino acids. Per the germline V gene, CDR1 is PRHDT and CDR2 is FYEKMQ (reference sequence). The CDR3 DNA is TGTGCCAGCAGCTTAGTTAAGACAGACCTAATCAAAAACATTCAGTACTTC. It specifies CASSLVKTDLIKNIQYF.

This rearrangement joins TRBV2 to TRBJ2-4, with TRBD1 identical over 9 bases. Germline V CDR1 and CDR2: SNHLY, FYNNEI. The length of the CDR3 is 15 residues. The V and J ends lost 6 bases and 11 bases, in that order; junction bases with no gene match: 14. The CDR3 spells CASRPAGQGIAFQYF. CDR3 sequence (DNA): TGTGCCAGCAGGCCAGCGGGACAGGGTATCGCCTTTCAGTACTTC.

Note on this clone: This specimen includes other DNA sequences encoding the same CDR3. CDR3 in amino acids: CASRWDRGTEAFF. DNA of the CDR3: TGTGCCAGTAGATGGGACAGGGGGACTGAAGCTTTCTTT. This chain connects TRBV19 to TRBJ1-1; TRBD1 aligns across 11 bases. The germline CDR1 and CDR2 sequences are LNHDA and SQIVND (reference sequence). V was pared by 6 bases and J by 5 bases, with 2 bases of the junction left unmatched. The CDR3 extends over 13 amino acids.

This clone was counted a few times. The same CDR3 also results from other DNA sequences found in this sample. The chain employs TRBV18 and TRBJ1-5; 8 nucleotides agree with TRBD1. The V gene end was trimmed by 4 bases and the J gene end by 3 bases; junction bases not matched to a gene: 2. The CDR3 runs 14 residues. Germline V CDR1 and CDR2: KGHSH, LQKENI. CDR3: CASSRTGNNQPQHF. DNA for the CDR3: TGTGCCAGCTCACGGACAGGGAACAATCAGCCCCAGCATTTT.

This chain connects TRBV3-1 (or the pseudogene TRBV3-2) to TRBJ2-1, with 15 bases aligning to TRBD2. Germline V gene sequence: CDR1 LGHDT, CDR2 YNNKEL (reference sequence). This CDR3 comprises 18 residues. The trim removed 4 bases at V and 7 bases at J, leaving 11 bases unmatched. The CDR3 is CASSRLRTSGGGINEQFF. CDR3 bases: TGTGCCAGCAGCCGCCTCAGGACTAGCGGGGGGGGCATAAATGAGCAGTTCTTC.

This clone appeared a single time. The genes are TRBV12-3 or TRBV12-4 and TRBJ2-7; D possibly corresponds to TRBD1 (5 bases). The CDR3 totals 13 residues. V lost 3 bases to trimming and J lost 3 bases, with 9 bases between them. The CDR3 here is CASSFRGFYEQYF. The CDR3 bases are TGTGCCAGCAGTTTTAGGGGATTCTACGAGCAGTACTTC.

The chain links TRBV5-1 to TRBJ1-3; D uncertain. Looked up from germline, CDR1 is SGHRS and CDR2 is YFSETQ. This CDR3 is built from 15 residues. V shed 1 base and J shed 0 bases, with 8 bases lying between them. CDR3 sequence: CASSLMGSSGNTIYF. The CDR3 nucleotides read TGCGCCAGCAGCTTGATGGGCAGCTCTGGAAACACCATATATTTT. Looking up the rest from reference TRBV5-1 and TRBJ1-3 gives the full variable domain: KAGVTQTPRYLIKTRGQQVTLSCSPISGHRSVSWYQQTPGQGLQFLFEYFSETQRNKGNFPGRFSGRQFSNSRSEMNVSTLELGDSALYLCASSLMGSSGNTIYFGEGSWLTVV.

CDR3 nucleotide sequence: TGTGCCAGCAGTGCACAAGCCGGGGGGAACACTGAAGCTTTCTTT. Translation gives CASSAQAGGNTEAFF. The chain couples TRBV25-1 to TRBJ1-1; D might be TRBD1 (5 bases). V lost 4 bases to trimming and J lost 1 base, with 13 bases between them. The CDR3 is made up of 15 amino acids. Germline V gene lookup returns CDR1 MGHDK and CDR2 SYGVNS. Supplemented by reference TRBV25-1 and TRBJ1-1, the full variable domain reads EADIYQTPRYLVIGTGKKITLECSQTMGHDKMYWYQQDPGMELHLIHYSYGVNSTEKGDLSSESTVSRIRTEHFPLTLESARPSHTSQYLCASSAQAGGNTEAFFGQGTRLTVV.

This clone was seen a few times. The J gene is TRBJ2-2, the V gene TRBV9, with 10 bases identical to TRBD1. The germline V gene encodes CDR1 SGDLS and CDR2 YYNGEE. J lost 7 bases, V lost 4 bases, and 7 bases had no gene match. The CDR3 length is 15 residues. CDR3 coding DNA: TGTGCCAGCAGCTTAAGACAGGGGGCGGTCGGGGAGCTGTTTTTT. Protein: CASSLRQGAVGELFF.

The V gene is TRBV10-2, the J gene TRBJ1-2; TRBD1 matches 7 bases. Germline values: CDR1 WSHSY, CDR2 SAAADI. This CDR3 comprises 16 residues. With V trimmed by 1 base and J by 5 bases, 10 bases remained unmatched. CDR3 in amino acids: CASSEFSTGFFYGYTF. Written as DNA, the CDR3 is TGCGCCAGCAGTGAGTTCTCGACAGGGTTTTTTTATGGCTACACCTTC.

The chain has TRBV12-3 or TRBV12-4 and TRBJ2-3; D uncertain. The CDR3 contains 13 residues. The V gene lost 1 base and the J gene lost 0 bases, with 2 bases spanning the gap. CDR3 loop: CASSLVSTDTQYF. CDR3 sequence (DNA): TGTGCCAGCAGTTTAGTAAGCACAGATACGCAGTATTTT.